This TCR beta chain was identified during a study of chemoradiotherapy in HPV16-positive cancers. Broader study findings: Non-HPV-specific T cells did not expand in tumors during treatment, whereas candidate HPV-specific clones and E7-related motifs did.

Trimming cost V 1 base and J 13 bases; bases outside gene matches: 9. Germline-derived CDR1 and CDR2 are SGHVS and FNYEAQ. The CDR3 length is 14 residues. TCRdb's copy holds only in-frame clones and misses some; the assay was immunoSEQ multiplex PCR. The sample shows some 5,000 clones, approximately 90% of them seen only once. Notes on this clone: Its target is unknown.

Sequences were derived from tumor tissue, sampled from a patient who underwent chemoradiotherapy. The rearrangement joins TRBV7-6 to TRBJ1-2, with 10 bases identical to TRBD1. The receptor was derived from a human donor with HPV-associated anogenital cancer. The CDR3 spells CASSLEVGQGPGTF. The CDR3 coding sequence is TGTGCCAGCAGCTTAGAGGTGGGACAGGGGCCGGGCACCTTC.